The T cell receptor (beta chain) described here comes from a study of control samples from healthy donors and cancer patients. After removal of 6 bases from V and 6 bases from J, the junction contained 11 bases not matched to a gene. The CDR3 extends over 15 amino acids. Germline V gene lookup returns CDR1 MNHEY and CDR2 SVGAGI. TCRdb's copy holds only in-frame clones and misses some; the assay was immunoSEQ multiplex PCR. The table shows about 410,000 clones, with over 75% occurring only once. The receptor was isolated from a man aged 35 to 55 with head and neck cancer. The gene calls are TRBV6-5 and TRBJ2-7, with TRBD1 matching 10 bases. Sequenced input: PBMCs. The CDR3 sequence is CASSRTPGQGFEQYF. The CDR3 DNA is TGTGCCAGCAGCCGGACCCCGGGACAGGGGTTCGAGCAGTACTTC.